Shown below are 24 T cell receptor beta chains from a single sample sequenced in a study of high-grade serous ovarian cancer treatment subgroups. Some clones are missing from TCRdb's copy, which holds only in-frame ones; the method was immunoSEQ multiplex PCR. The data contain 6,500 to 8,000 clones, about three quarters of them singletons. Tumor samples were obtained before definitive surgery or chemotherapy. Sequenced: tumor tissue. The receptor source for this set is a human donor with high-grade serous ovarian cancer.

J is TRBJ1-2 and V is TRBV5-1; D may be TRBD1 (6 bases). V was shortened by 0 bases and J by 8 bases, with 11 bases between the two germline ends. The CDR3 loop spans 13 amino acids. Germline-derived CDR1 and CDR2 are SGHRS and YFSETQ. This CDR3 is CASSLVPQGGYTF. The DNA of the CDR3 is TGCGCCAGCAGCTTGGTCCCCCAGGGGGGCTACACCTTC.

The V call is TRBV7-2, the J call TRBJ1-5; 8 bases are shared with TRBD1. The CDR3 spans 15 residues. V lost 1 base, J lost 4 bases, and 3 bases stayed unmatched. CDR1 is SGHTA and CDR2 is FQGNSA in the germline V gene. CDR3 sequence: CASSLGQGPNQPQHF. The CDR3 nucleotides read TGTGCCAGCAGCTTAGGACAGGGGCCAAATCAGCCCCAGCATTTT.

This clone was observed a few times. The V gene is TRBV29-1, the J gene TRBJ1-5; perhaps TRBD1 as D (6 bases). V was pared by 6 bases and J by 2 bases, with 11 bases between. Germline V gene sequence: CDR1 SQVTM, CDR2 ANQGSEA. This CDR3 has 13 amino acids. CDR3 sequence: CSVQGEGNQPQHF. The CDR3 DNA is TGCAGCGTACAGGGTGAGGGCAATCAGCCCCAGCATTTT.

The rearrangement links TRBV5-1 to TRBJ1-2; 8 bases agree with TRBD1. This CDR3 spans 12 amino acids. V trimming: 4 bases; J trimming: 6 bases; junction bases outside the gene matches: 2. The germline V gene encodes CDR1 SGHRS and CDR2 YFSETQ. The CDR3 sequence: CASSPDRDGYTF. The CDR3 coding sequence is TGCGCCAGCAGCCCGGACAGGGATGGCTACACCTTC.

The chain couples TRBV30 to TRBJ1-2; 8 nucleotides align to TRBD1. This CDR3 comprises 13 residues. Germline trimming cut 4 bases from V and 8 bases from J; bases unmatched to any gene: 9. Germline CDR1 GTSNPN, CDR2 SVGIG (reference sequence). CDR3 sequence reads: CAWTSQGGGGYTF. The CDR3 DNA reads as TGTGCCTGGACTTCACAGGGGGGCGGGGGCTACACCTTC.

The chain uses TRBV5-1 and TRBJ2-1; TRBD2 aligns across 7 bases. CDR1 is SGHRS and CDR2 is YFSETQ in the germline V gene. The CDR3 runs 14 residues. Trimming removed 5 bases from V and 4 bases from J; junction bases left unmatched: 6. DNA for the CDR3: TGCGCCAGCAGGGGAATGGGGGGGTACAATGAGCAGTTCTTC. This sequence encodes CASRGMGGYNEQFF.

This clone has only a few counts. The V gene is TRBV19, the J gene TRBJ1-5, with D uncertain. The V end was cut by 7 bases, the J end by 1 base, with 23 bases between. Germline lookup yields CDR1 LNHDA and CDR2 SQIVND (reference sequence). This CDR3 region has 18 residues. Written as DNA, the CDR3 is TGTGCCAGTACCTTTTCCCGGGCAGGCCTGGCCAGCAATCAGCCCCAGCATTTT. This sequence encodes CASTFSRAGLASNQPQHF.

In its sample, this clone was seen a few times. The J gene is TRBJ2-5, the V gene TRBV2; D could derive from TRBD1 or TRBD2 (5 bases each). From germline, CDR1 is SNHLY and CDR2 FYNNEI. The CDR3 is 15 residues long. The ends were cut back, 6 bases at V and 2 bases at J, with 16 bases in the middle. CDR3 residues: CASRPPLGPQETQYF. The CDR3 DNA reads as TGTGCCAGCAGGCCCCCTTTGGGACCGCAAGAGACCCAGTACTTC.

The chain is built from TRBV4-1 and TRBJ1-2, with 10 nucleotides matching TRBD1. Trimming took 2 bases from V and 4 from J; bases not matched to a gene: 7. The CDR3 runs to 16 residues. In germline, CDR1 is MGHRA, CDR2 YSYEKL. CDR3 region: CASSQWGQGPVYGYTF. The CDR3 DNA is TGCGCCAGCAGCCAATGGGGACAGGGGCCCGTCTATGGCTACACCTTC.

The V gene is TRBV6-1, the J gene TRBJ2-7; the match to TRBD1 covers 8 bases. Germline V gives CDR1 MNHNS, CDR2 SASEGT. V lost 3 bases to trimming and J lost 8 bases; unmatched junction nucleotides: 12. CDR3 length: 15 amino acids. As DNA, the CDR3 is TGTGCCAGCAGTGATTCAAGCAGGGGGCGCATTCAGCAGTACTTC. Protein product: CASSDSSRGRIQQYF.

The CDR3: CASSMVLGGGLNIQYF. The CDR3 nucleotides read TGTGCCAGTAGTATGGTACTAGGGGGGGGCTTAAACATTCAGTACTTC. The chain combines TRBV19 with TRBJ2-4; tentatively, D is TRBD2 (7 bases). The germline gives CDR1 LNHDA, CDR2 SQIVND (reference sequence). This CDR3 has 16 amino acids. V shed 3 bases and J shed 6 bases, with 18 bases lying between them.

The CDR3 sequence is CAWSLHRTF. As DNA, the CDR3 is TGTGCCTGGAGTCTTCATAGAACCTTC. The V call is TRBV30, the J call TRBJ1-2; D gene uncertain. V was shortened by 2 bases and J by 14 bases, with 9 bases between the two germline ends. Germline assignment: CDR1 GTSNPN and CDR2 SVGIG (reference sequence). The CDR3 has 9 residues.

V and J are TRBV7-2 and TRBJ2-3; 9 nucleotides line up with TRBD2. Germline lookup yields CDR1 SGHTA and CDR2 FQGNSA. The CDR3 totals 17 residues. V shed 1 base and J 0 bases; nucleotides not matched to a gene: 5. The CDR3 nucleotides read TGTGCCAGCAGCTTAGGGCTAGCGGGGCTAAGCACAGATACGCAGTATTTT. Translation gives CASSLGLAGLSTDTQYF.

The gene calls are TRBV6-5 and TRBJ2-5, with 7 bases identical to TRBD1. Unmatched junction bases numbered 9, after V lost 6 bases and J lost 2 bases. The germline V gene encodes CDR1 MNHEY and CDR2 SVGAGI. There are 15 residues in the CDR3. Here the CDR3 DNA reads TGTGCCAGCAGCCACACGACAGGGTTTCAAGAGACCCAGTACTTC. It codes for CASSHTTGFQETQYF.

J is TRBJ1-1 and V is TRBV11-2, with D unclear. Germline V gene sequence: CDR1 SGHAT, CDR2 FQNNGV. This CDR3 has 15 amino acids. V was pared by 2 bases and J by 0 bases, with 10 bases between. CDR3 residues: CASSLNLGMNTEAFF. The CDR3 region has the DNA TGTGCCAGCAGCTTAAATCTAGGTATGAACACTGAAGCTTTCTTT.

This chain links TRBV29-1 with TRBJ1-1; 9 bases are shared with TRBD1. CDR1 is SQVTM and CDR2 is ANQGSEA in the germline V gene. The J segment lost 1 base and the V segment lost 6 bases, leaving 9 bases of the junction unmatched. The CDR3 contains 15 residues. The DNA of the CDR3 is TGCAGCGTCCAACGGACAGGGGTGAGGAACACTGAAGCTTTCTTT. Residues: CSVQRTGVRNTEAFF.

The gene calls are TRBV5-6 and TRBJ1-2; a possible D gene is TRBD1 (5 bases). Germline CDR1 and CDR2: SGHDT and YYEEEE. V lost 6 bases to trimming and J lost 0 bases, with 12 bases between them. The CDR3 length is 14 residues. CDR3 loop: CASNPGPTNYGYTF. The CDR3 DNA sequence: TGTGCCAGCAACCCGGGACCGACTAACTATGGCTACACCTTC.

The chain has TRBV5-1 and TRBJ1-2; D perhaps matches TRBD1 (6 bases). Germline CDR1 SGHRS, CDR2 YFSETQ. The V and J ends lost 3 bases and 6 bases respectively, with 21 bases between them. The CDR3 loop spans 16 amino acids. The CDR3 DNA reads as TGCGCCAGCAGCTGGATGGGTATAGGGGGATTTGATGGCTACACCTTC. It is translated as CASSWMGIGGFDGYTF.

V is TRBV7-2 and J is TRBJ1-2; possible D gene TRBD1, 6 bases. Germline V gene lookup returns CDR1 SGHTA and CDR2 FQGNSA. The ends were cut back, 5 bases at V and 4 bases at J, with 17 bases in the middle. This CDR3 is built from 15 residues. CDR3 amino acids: CASSPDSRTIYGYTF. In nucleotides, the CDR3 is TGTGCCAGCAGCCCGGACAGCCGAACTATCTATGGCTACACCTTC.

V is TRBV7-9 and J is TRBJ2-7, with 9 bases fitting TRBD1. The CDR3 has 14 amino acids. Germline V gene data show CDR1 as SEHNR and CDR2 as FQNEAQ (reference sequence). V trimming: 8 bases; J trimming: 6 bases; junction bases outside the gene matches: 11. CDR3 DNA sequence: TGTGCCAGCCGCGCCAGACAGGGGGAGGCCGAGCAGTACTTC. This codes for CASRARQGEAEQYF.

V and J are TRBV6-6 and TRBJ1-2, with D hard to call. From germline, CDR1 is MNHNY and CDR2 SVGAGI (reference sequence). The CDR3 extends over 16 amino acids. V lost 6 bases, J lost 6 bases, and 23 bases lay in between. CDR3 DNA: TGTGCCAGCAGCCCCTATGGGTCCTTTAACGAACATGGCTACACCTTC. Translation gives CASSPYGSFNEHGYTF.

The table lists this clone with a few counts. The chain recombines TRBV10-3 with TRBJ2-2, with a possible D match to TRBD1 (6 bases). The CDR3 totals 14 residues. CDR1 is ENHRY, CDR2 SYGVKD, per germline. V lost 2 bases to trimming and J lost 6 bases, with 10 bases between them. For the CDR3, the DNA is TGTGCCATCAGTGAGGGGACATCCCCCGGGGAGCTGTTTTTT. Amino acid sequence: CAISEGTSPGELFF.

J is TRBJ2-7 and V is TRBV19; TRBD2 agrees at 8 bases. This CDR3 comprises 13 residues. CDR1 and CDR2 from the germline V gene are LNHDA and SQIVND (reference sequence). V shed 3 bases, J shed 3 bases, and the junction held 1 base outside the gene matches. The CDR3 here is CASSMGTSYEQYF. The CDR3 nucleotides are TGTGCCAGTAGTATGGGGACTAGCTACGAGCAGTACTTC.

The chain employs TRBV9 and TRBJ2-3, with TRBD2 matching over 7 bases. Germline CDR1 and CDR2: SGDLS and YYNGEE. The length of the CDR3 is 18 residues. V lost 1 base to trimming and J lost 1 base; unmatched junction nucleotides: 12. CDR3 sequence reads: CASSVSPGGAGRTDTQYF. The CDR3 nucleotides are TGTGCCAGCAGCGTAAGTCCCGGGGGAGCGGGACGCACAGATACGCAGTATTTT.